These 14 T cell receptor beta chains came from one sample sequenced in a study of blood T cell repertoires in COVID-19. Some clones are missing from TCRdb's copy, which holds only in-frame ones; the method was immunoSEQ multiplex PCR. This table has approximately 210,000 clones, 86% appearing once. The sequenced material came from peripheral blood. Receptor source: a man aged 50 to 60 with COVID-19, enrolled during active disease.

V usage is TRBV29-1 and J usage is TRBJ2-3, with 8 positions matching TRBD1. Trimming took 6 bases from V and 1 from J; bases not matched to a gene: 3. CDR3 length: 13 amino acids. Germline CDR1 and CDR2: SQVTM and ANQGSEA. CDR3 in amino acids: CSVDRVGTDTQYF. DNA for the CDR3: TGCAGCGTGGACAGGGTGGGCACAGATACGCAGTATTTT.

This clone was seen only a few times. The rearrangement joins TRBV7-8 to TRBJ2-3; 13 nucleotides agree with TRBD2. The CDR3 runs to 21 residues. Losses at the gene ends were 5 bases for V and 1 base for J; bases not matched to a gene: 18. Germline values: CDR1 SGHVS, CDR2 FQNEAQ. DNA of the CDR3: TGTGCCAGCAGCCAGAAGACGGGACTACTAGCGGGAGGGCCGGGCACAGATACGCAGTATTTT. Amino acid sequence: CASSQKTGLLAGGPGTDTQYF.

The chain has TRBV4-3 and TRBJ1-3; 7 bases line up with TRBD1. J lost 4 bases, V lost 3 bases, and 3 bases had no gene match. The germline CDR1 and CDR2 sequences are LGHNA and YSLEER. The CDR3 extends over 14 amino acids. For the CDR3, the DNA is TGCGCCAGCAGCCAGACGGGACAGGGAAACACCATATATTTT. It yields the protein CASSQTGQGNTIYF.

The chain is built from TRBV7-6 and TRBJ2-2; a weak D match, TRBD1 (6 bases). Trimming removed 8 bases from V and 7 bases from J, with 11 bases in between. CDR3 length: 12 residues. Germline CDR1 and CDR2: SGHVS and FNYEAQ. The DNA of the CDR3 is TGTGCCAGCCGCTCGGACAGCGGGGAGCTGTTTTTT. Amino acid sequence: CASRSDSGELFF. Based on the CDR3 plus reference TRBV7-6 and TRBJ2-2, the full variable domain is GAGVSQSPRYKVTKRGQDVALRCDPISGHVSLYWYRQALGQGPEFLTYFNYEAQQDKSGLPNDRFSAERPEGSISTLTIQRTEQRDSAMYRCASRSDSGELFFGEGSRLTVL.

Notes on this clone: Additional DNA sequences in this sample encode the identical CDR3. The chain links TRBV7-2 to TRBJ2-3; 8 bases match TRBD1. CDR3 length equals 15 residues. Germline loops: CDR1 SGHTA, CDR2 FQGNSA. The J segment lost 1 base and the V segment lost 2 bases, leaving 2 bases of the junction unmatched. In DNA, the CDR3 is TGTGCCAGCAGCTTAACAGGGGGAGGCACAGATACGCAGTATTTT. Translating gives CASSLTGGGTDTQYF.

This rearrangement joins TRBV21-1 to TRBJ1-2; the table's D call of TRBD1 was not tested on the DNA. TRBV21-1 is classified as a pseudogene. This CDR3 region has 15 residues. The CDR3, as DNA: TGTGCCAGCAGCGCAAGCAGGTATTCTAACTATGGCTACACCTTC. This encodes CASSASRYSNYGYTF.

CDR3 DNA: TGTGCCAGTAGTACGGACAGGGGTGAGACCCAGTACTTC. Its translation: CASSTDRGETQYF. J is TRBJ2-5 and V is TRBV19; 9 bases agree with TRBD1. Trimming removed 4 bases from V and 5 bases from J; junction bases left unmatched: 2. Germline assignment: CDR1 LNHDA and CDR2 SQIVND (reference sequence). The CDR3 runs 13 residues.

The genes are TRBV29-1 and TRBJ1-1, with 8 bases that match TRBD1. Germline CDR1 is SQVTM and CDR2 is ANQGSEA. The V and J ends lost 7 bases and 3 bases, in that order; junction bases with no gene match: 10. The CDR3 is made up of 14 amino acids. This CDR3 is CSDPETGEDTEAFF. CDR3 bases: TGCAGCGACCCCGAGACAGGGGAGGACACTGAAGCTTTCTTT.

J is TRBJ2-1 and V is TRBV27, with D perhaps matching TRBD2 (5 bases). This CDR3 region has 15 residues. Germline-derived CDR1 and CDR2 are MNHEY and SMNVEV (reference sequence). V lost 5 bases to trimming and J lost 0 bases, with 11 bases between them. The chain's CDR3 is CASSEDWSSYNEQFF. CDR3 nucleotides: TGTGCCAGCAGTGAGGACTGGAGCTCCTACAATGAGCAGTTCTTC.

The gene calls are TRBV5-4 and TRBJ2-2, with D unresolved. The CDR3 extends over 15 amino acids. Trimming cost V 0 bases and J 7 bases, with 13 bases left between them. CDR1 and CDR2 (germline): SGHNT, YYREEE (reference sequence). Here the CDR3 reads CASSLDPLRGGELFF. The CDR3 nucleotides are TGTGCCAGCAGCTTGGATCCTCTACGCGGCGGGGAGCTGTTTTTT.

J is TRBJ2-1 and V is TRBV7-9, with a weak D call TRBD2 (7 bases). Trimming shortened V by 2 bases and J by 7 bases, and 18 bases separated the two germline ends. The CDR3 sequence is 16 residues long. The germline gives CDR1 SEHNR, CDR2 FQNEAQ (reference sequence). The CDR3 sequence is CASSLSGGSTGNEQFF. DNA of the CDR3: TGTGCCAGCAGCTTAAGTGGCGGGAGTACAGGGAATGAGCAGTTCTTC.

The chain's CDR3 is CASRVSKSTDTQYF. CDR3 sequence (DNA): TGTGCCAGCAGGGTGAGTAAGAGCACAGATACGCAGTATTTT. This chain uses TRBV3-1 (or the pseudogene TRBV3-2) with TRBJ2-3; unclear D gene. This CDR3 region has 14 residues. Trimming removed 6 bases from V and 0 bases from J, with 10 bases in between. Germline CDR1 and CDR2: LGHDT and YNNKEL (reference sequence).

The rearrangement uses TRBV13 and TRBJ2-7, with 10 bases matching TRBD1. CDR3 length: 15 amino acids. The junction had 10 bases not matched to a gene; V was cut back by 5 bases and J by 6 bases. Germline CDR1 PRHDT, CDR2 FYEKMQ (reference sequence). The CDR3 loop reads CASSDSGQGLSEQYF. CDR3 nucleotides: TGTGCCAGCAGCGATTCGGGACAGGGGCTTAGCGAGCAGTACTTC.

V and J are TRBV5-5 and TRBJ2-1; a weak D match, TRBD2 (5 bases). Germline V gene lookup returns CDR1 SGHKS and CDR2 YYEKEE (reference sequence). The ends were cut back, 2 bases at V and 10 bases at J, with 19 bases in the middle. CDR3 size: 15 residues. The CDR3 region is CASSFEGSSYIEQFF. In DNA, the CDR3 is TGTGCCAGCAGCTTTGAGGGATCGTCGTACATAGAGCAGTTCTTC.